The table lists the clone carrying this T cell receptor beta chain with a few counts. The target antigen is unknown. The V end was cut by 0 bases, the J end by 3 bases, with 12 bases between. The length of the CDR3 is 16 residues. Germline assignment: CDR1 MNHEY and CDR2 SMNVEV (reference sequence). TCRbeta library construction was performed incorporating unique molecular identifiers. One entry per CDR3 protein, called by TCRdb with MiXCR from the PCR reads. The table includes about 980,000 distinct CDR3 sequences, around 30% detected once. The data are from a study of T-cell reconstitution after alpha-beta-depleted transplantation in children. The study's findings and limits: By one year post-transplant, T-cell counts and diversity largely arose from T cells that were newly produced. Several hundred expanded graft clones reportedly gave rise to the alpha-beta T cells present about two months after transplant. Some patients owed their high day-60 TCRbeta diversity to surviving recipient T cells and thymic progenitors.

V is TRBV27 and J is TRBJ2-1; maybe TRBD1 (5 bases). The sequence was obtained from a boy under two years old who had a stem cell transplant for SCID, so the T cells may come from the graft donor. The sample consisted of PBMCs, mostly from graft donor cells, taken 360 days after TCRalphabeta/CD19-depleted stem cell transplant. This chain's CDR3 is CASSLSSGAHYNEQFF. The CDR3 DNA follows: TGTGCCAGCAGTTTATCAAGTGGGGCCCACTACAATGAGCAGTTCTTC.